A selection of T cell receptor beta chains follows, all from one sample in a study of blood T cell repertoires in COVID-19. The protocol was immunoSEQ multiplex PCR, while the TCRdb copy is restricted to in-frame clones and leaves out a portion. The data contain some 240,000 clones, approximately 85% of them seen just once; the ten biggest clones take up more than 2%. The sample consisted of peripheral blood. These receptors came from a woman aged 70-85 years with COVID-19, enrolled during active disease. CDR3s include the opening cysteine and the closing phenylalanine or tryptophan. The D gene is left open where the match is weak. A clone size is listed for some rows: how often the clone was seen (once, few, many), or a class if it is expanded.

>TRBJ1-5|.|.|TRBV19
TGTGCCAGTAGTATTGGAGGAGCGATGAGGACCCAGCATTTT
CASSIGGAMRTQHF
>TRBJ1-4|TRBD1|.|TRBV29-1
TGCAGCTACAGGGGGACAACTAATGAAAAACTGTTTTTT
CSYRGTTNEKLFF
>TRBJ1-1|.|.|TRBV5-1
TGCGCCAGCAGCGTCCTCGGGGGAGGCACTGAAGCTTTCTTT
CASSVLGGGTEAFF
>TRBJ2-7|.|.|TRBV27
TGTGCCAGCAGTTTATCGGGGGGTGGAACCGAGCAGTACTTC
CASSLSGGGTEQYF
>TRBJ2-3|.|.|TRBV6-2/TRBV6-3
TGTGCCAGCAGTTCCTCAATGACAGCTGCACGTACAGATACGCAGTATTTT
CASSSSMTAARTDTQYF
>TRBJ2-7|.|few|TRBV12-1
TGTGCCAGCAGCTTTAGGTTCCGCCAAGAGGAAACCTACGAGCAGTACTTC
CASSFRFRQEETYEQYF
>TRBJ2-5|.|.|TRBV5-4
TGTGCCAGCAGCTTGGAAGGGGTACTTCAAGAGACCCAGTACTTC
CASSLEGVLQETQYF
>TRBJ2-7|TRBD1|.|TRBV5-8
TGTGCCAGCAGCTTTGACAGGGTAGACGAGCAGTACTTC
CASSFDRVDEQYF
>TRBJ1-6|TRBD1|.|TRBV25-1
TGTGCCAGCAGTGATCGGACAGGAGGAACTTCTAATTCACCCCTCCACTTT
CASSDRTGGTSNSPLHF
>TRBJ2-1|.|.|TRBV24-1
TGTGCCACCAGTGATTTAGGACAAAATGGGGAAACTGGGCAGTTCTTC
CATSDLGQNGETGQFF
>TRBJ2-1|TRBD2|few|TRBV11-1
TGTGCCAGCAGCTTACGGGAGCTCCGGGGGGATGAGCAGTTCTTC
CASSLRELRGDEQFF
>TRBJ2-7|.|.|TRBV4-3
TGCGCCAGCAGCCAAGACTACAGCTCCTACGAGCAGTACTTC
CASSQDYSSYEQYF
>TRBJ2-1|.|.|TRBV7-9
TGTGCCAGCAGCCCTCCACGAGTTAATGAGCAGTTCTTC
CASSPPRVNEQFF
>TRBJ2-5|.|.|TRBV12-3/TRBV12-4
TGTGCCAGCGCCGGAGGGGTTCGTGAGACCCAGTACTTC
CASAGGVRETQYF
>TRBJ2-2|.|.|TRBV9
TGTGCCAGCAGCGTAACTAACACCGGGGAGCTGTTTTTT
CASSVTNTGELFF
>TRBJ1-3|TRBD1|.|TRBV5-1
TGCGCCAGCAGCTTGGCAGGGGGGCTCTATGGAAACACCATATATTTT
CASSLAGGLYGNTIYF
>TRBJ2-2|TRBD2|.|TRBV15
TGTGCCACCAGCCGTCGGACTAGCGGGGGGGTCCCAGGTGGGGAGCTGTTTTTT
CATSRRTSGGVPGGELFF
>TRBJ2-7|TRBD2|.|TRBV11-2
TGTGCCAGCAGCTTTCCCGGGACTAGGGCTGAGCAGTACTTC
CASSFPGTRAEQYF
>TRBJ2-1|TRBD1|.|TRBV5-1
TGCGCCAGCAGGGGAGCTCCCGGGACAGGGCCCCTGCCTTCCTACAATGAGCAGTTCTTC
CASRGAPGTGPLPSYNEQFF
>TRBJ1-2|.|.|TRBV3-1/TRBV3-2
TGTGCCAGCAGCCGGAAGGGGGGGAATGGCTACACCTTC
CASSRKGGNGYTF
>TRBJ2-7|.|few|TRBV6-2/TRBV6-3
TGTGCCAGCAGTTGGGGCCTCCGTTACGAGCAGTACTTC
CASSWGLRYEQYF
>TRBJ1-4|.|.|TRBV19
TGTGCCAGTAGATCGTATGGGGGCGCAACTAATGAAAAACTGTTTTTT
CASRSYGGATNEKLFF
>TRBJ1-4|.|.|TRBV18
TGTGCCAGCTCACCAGGAGGGTACGAAAAACTGTTTTTT
CASSPGGYEKLFF
>TRBJ2-1|TRBD1|.|TRBV6-5
TGTGCCAGCAGTTACTCGGACAGGGCCTCACCCTATGAGCAGTTCTTC
CASSYSDRASPYEQFF
>TRBJ2-7|.|.|TRBV19
TGTGCCAGTAGTATACAGGGGAGCTCCTACGAGCAGTACTTC
CASSIQGSSYEQYF
>TRBJ2-7|TRBD2|.|TRBV6-5
TGTGCCAGCAGTCTTCGGACTTTAGCGGGCTACGAGCAGTACTTC
CASSLRTLAGYEQYF
>TRBJ1-4|.|.|TRBV11-3
TGTGCCAGCAGCCCCCAGGGTGGCGAAAAACTGTTTTTT
CASSPQGGEKLFF
>TRBJ1-5|TRBD1|.|TRBV24-1
TGTGCCACCAGTGATTCAGCCCCGGGACAGGGGGCGCGACAGCCCCAGCATTTT
CATSDSAPGQGARQPQHF
>TRBJ2-1|TRBD2|.|TRBV7-6
TGTGCCAGCAGCTTAATGGCGGGGGCCTACAATGAGCAGTTCTTC
CASSLMAGAYNEQFF
>TRBJ1-1|.|few|TRBV27
TGTGCCAGCAAACAACAGGGGAACACTGAAGCTTTCTTT
CASKQQGNTEAFF
>TRBJ2-3|TRBD2|.|TRBV5-1
TGCGCCAGCAGCTTGCGACTAGCGGAATACACAGATACGCAGTATTTT
CASSLRLAEYTDTQYF
>TRBJ1-3|TRBD1|.|TRBV7-9
TGTGCCAGCAGCTCCGGGACAGATGGAAACACCATATATTTT
CASSSGTDGNTIYF
>TRBJ2-2|TRBD2|.|TRBV4-2
TGTGCCAGCAGCCACTGGACTAGCGGGGGGAGCACCGGGGAGCTGTTTTTT
CASSHWTSGGSTGELFF
>TRBJ2-3|.|.|TRBV5-6
TGTGCCAGCAGCGAGGGATGGGGTGGCACAGATACGCAGTATTTT
CASSEGWGGTDTQYF
>TRBJ2-7|TRBD2|.|TRBV7-2
TGTGCCAGCAGCTTAGTACTAGCGGGATCGAGCTCCTACGAGCAGTACTTC
CASSLVLAGSSSYEQYF
>TRBJ1-5|.|.|TRBV19
TGTGCCAGTAGTCTCGGGGGGAGGGCCTCGAGACAGCCCCAGCATTTT
CASSLGGRASRQPQHF
>TRBJ2-1|.|.|TRBV10-3
TGTGCCATCAGGGGGGCGACAGGCTCCTACAATGAGCAGTTCTTC
CAIRGATGSYNEQFF
>TRBJ1-4|TRBD1|.|TRBV28
TGTGCCAGCAGTTTAAGTCCACCCTCCGGGACAGGTAAAGCAACTAATGAAAAACTGTTTTTT
CASSLSPPSGTGKATNEKLFF
>TRBJ2-1|TRBD2|.|TRBV6-4
TGTGCCAGCAGTGGTGAACTAGCGGGATACAATGAGCAGTTCTTC
CASSGELAGYNEQFF
>TRBJ1-2|.|.|TRBV19
TGTGCCAGTAGGTCGGGGGGAACAGGGAGCAACACAGGTGGCTACACCTTC
CASRSGGTGSNTGGYTF
>TRBJ2-2|TRBD2|once|TRBV4-1
TGCGCCAGCAGCCAACATAGCGGGGGAATCGGGGAGCTGTTTTTT
CASSQHSGGIGELFF
>TRBJ2-2|TRBD1|.|TRBV7-6
TGTGCCAGCAGCTTATTTACTTGGCCAGGGGGAACCGGGGAGCTGTTTTTT
CASSLFTWPGGTGELFF
>TRBJ2-3|.|.|TRBV10-3
TGTGCCATCAGTGTCTCCACTTGGGGGCCAGATACGCAGTATTTT
CAISVSTWGPDTQYF
>TRBJ2-7|TRBD1|.|TRBV6-5
TGTGCCAGCAGTCGACAGGGCTACGAGCAGTACTTC
CASSRQGYEQYF
>TRBJ2-6|.|.|TRBV19
TGTGCCAGTAGCCCTAACGACTCTGGGGCCAACGTCCTGACTTTC
CASSPNDSGANVLTF
>TRBJ2-3|.|.|TRBV2
TGTGCCAGCAGTCGTCGACAGACCACAGATACGCAGTATTTT
CASSRRQTTDTQYF
>TRBJ1-2|.|.|TRBV7-3
TGTGCCAGCAGCGGGGACACAATCTATGGCTACACCTTC
CASSGDTIYGYTF
>TRBJ1-1|TRBD1|.|TRBV7-6
TGTGCCAGCAGCTTAGCAACAGGGGGTTGGAACACTGAAGCTTTCTTT
CASSLATGGWNTEAFF
>TRBJ2-1|.|.|TRBV29-1
TGCAGCGTTGCTGATAGCTACAATGAGCAGTTCTTC
CSVADSYNEQFF
>TRBJ2-7|TRBD1|.|TRBV5-4
TGTGCCAGCAGCTTGGACCCGGACAGGGGGCTTGACGAGCAGTACTTC
CASSLDPDRGLDEQYF
>TRBJ2-5|.|.|TRBV20-1
TGCAGTGCTAGTCCCGGGGTCGGAGAGACCCAGTACTTC
CSASPGVGETQYF
>TRBJ2-1|TRBD1|.|TRBV5-8
TGTGCCAGCAGCTCCAGGACAGGGCGCACCTACAATGAGCAGTTCTTC
CASSSRTGRTYNEQFF
>TRBJ1-2|.|.|TRBV6-2/TRBV6-3
TGTGCCAGCAGTCAGGATCCTTGGGGCTACACCTTC
CASSQDPWGYTF
>TRBJ2-3|.|.|TRBV7-6
TGTGCCAGCTTGGACTGGGGTGCAGATACGCAGTATTTT
CASLDWGADTQYF
>TRBJ1-1|.|.|TRBV14
TGTGCCAGCAGCCAAGATAATCTGGACAGTAACACTGAAGCTTTCTTT
CASSQDNLDSNTEAFF